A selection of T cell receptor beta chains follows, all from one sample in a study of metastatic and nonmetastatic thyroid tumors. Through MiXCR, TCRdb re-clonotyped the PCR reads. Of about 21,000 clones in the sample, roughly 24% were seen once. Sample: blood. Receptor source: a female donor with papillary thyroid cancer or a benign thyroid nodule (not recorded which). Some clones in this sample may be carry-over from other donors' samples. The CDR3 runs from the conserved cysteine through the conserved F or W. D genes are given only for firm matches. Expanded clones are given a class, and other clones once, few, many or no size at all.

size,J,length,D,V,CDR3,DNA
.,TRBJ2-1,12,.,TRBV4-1,CASSQDFAEQFF,TGCGCCAGCAGCCAAGATTTTGCGGAGCAGTTCTTC
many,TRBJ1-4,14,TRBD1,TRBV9,CASSRTGINEKLFF,TGTGCCAGCAGCCGGACAGGGATTAATGAAAAACTGTTTTTT
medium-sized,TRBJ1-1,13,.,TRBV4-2,CASSQESNTEAFF,TGTGCCAGCAGCCAAGAGTCGAACACTGAAGCTTTCTTT
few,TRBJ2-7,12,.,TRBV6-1,CASRKTGNEQYF,TGTGCCAGCAGAAAAACAGGGAACGAGCAGTACTTC
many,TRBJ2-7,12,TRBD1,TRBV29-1,CSVAGTGGHEYF,TGCAGCGTGGCCGGGACAGGGGGCCATGAGTACTTC
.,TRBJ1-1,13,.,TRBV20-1,CSARGSMNTEAFF,TGCAGTGCTAGAGGGTCGATGAACACTGAAGCTTTCTTT
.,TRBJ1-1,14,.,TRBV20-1,CSARGSGYETEAFF,TGCAGTGCTAGGGGCTCAGGGTATGAGACTGAAGCTTTCTTT
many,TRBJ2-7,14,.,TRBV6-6,CASSYGGQPYEQYF,TGTGCCAGCAGTTACGGGGGACAACCCTACGAGCAGTACTTC
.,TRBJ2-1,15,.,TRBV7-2,CASRPRGSGDNEQFF,TGTGCAAGCAGACCGCGAGGTTCGGGTGATAATGAGCAGTTCTTC
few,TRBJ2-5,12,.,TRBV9,CASSGSNDHQYF,TGTGCCAGCAGCGGGAGCAACGACCACCAGTACTTC
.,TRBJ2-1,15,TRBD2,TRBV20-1,CSARDAGEPYNEQFF,TGCAGTGCTAGAGACGCGGGGGAACCTTACAATGAGCAGTTCTTC
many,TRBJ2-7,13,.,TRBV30,CAWSPGDTYEQYF,TGTGCCTGGAGCCCAGGGGACACCTACGAGCAGTACTTC
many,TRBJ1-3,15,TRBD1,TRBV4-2,CASSQVGQGANTIYF,TGTGCCAGCAGCCAAGTGGGGCAGGGGGCGAACACCATATATTTT
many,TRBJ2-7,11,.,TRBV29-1,CSGDEGDEQYF,TGCAGCGGAGATGAGGGAGACGAGCAGTACTTC
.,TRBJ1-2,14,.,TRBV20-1,CSARAYGGRYGYTF,TGCAGTGCTAGAGCCTACGGGGGGCGGTATGGCTACACCTTC
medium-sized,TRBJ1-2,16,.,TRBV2,CASSEYKRALNYGYTF,TGTGCCAGCAGTGAATATAAAAGGGCACTGAACTATGGCTACACCTTC
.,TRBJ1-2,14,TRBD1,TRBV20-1,CSASWTGRAYGYTF,TGCAGTGCTTCCTGGACAGGGCGGGCCTATGGCTACACCTTC
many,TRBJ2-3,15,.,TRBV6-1,CASSRPGAGTDTQYF,TGTGCCAGCAGTCGTCCAGGGGCTGGCACAGATACGCAGTATTTT